These T cell receptor beta chains were read from a single sample in a study of T cell repertoires in cytomegalovirus infection. No antigen has been identified for these receptors. Via MiXCR, TCRdb re-called the reads, giving one row per CDR3 protein. The sample contains a few hundred thousand distinct CDR3 sequences, about 28% of which appear only once. Sequenced here: cultured PBMCs, sampled from culture after CMV antigen stimulation. The receptor source for this set is a human donor in good health (CMV status not recorded). Some clones in this sample may be carry-over from other donors' samples. The conserved cysteine and the conserved F or W are not part of the CDR3 here. The order of the fields is J gene, V gene, CDR3 protein.

TRBJ1-2	TRBV7-3	ASSSNPGSTYGYT
TRBJ2-1	TRBV7-2	ASTLTRRSYNEQF
TRBJ2-7	TRBV7-2	ASSLALGHEQY
TRBJ2-7	TRBV24-1	ATSRGYEQY
TRBJ2-2	TRBV28	ASSLLGTVGELF
TRBJ2-3	TRBV12-3/TRBV12-4	ASSRGGRADTQY
TRBJ2-2	TRBV19	ASSINPANTGELF
TRBJ1-6	TRBV20-1	SAQGTVYNSPLH
TRBJ2-3	TRBV12-3/TRBV12-4	ASSLRRRLRGTDTQY
TRBJ2-1	TRBV7-9	ASSSPTFGVYNEQF
TRBJ2-1	TRBV7-8	ASSLSQRGPPSYNEQF
TRBJ1-1	TRBV10-2	ASSEGAANTEAF
TRBJ2-1	TRBV30	AWSASGRDYNEQF
TRBJ1-1	TRBV18	ASSPDVTEAF
TRBJ1-1	TRBV20-1	SALDYTENTEAF
TRBJ2-3	TRBV7-7	ASSTGLAGVGDTQY
TRBJ2-3	TRBV19	ASRQRAVRTSTDTQY
TRBJ1-1	TRBV12-3/TRBV12-4	ASSFEVEAF